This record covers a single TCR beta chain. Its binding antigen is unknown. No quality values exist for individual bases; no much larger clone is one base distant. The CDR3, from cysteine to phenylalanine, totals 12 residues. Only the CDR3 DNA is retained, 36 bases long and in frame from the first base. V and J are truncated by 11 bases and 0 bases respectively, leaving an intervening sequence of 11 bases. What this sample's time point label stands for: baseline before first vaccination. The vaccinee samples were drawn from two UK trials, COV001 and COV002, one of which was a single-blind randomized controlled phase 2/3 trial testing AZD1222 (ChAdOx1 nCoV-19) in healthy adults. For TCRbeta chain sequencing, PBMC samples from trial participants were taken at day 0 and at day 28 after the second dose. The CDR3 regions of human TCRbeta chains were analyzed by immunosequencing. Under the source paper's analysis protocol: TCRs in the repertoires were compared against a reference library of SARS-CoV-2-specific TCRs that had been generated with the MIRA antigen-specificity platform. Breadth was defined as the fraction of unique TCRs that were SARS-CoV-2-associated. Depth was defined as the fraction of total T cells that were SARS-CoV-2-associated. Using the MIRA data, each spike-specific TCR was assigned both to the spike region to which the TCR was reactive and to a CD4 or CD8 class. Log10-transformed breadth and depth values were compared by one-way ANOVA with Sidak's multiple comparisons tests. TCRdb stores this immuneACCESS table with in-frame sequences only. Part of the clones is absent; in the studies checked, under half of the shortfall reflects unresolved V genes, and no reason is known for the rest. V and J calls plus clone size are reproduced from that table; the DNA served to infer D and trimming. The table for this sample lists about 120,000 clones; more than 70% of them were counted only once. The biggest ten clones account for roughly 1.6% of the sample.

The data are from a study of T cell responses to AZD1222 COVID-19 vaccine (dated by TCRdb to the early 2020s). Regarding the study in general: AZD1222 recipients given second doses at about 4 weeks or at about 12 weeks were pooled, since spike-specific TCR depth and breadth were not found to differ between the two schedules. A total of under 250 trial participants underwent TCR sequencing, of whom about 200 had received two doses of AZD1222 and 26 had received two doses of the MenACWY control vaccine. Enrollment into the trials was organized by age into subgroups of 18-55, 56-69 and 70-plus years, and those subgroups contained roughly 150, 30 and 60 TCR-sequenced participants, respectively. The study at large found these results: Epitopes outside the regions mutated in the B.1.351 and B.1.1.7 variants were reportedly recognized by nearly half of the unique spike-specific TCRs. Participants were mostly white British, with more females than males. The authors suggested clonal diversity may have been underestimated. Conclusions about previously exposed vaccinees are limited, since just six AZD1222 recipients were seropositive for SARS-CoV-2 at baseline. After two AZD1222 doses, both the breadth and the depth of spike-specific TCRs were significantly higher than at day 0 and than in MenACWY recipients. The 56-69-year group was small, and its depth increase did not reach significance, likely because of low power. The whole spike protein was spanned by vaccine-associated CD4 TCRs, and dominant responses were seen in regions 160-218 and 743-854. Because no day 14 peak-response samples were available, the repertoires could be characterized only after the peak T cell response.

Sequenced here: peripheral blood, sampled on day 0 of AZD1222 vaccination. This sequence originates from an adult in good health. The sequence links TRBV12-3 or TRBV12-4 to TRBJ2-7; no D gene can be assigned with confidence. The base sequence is TGTGCCTCTTCTCGGATCTCCTACGAGCAGTACTTC. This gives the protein CASSRISYEQYF.